Given below is one T cell receptor (beta chain) in context. Assay used: immunoSEQ multiplex PCR; TCRdb lists only in-frame clones, some missing. The sample carries 120,000 or so clones, 92% recorded once. This entry is derived from a study of T cell responses to AZD1222 COVID-19 vaccine. The CDR3 totals 12 residues. V was cut by 1 base and J by 5 bases, with 4 bases left in between. V and J are TRBV12-3 or TRBV12-4 and TRBJ2-3; D gene ambiguous. The sample was peripheral blood, taken on day 0 of AZD1222 vaccination. The clonotype comes from an adult in good health. Here the CDR3 DNA reads TGTGCCAGCAGTTTAGGAGGAGATACGCAGTATTTT. Translating it yields CASSLGGDTQYF.